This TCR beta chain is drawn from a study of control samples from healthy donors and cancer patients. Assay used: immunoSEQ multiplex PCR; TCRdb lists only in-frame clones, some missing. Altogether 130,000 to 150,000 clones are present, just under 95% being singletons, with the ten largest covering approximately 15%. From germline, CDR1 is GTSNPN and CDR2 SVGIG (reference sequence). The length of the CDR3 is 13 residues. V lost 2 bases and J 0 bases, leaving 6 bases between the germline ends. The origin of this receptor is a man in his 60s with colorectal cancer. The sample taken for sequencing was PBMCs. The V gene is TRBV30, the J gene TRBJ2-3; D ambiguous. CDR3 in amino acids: CAWSRRSTDTQYF. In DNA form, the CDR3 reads TGTGCCTGGAGTCGTCGGAGCACAGATACGCAGTATTTT.